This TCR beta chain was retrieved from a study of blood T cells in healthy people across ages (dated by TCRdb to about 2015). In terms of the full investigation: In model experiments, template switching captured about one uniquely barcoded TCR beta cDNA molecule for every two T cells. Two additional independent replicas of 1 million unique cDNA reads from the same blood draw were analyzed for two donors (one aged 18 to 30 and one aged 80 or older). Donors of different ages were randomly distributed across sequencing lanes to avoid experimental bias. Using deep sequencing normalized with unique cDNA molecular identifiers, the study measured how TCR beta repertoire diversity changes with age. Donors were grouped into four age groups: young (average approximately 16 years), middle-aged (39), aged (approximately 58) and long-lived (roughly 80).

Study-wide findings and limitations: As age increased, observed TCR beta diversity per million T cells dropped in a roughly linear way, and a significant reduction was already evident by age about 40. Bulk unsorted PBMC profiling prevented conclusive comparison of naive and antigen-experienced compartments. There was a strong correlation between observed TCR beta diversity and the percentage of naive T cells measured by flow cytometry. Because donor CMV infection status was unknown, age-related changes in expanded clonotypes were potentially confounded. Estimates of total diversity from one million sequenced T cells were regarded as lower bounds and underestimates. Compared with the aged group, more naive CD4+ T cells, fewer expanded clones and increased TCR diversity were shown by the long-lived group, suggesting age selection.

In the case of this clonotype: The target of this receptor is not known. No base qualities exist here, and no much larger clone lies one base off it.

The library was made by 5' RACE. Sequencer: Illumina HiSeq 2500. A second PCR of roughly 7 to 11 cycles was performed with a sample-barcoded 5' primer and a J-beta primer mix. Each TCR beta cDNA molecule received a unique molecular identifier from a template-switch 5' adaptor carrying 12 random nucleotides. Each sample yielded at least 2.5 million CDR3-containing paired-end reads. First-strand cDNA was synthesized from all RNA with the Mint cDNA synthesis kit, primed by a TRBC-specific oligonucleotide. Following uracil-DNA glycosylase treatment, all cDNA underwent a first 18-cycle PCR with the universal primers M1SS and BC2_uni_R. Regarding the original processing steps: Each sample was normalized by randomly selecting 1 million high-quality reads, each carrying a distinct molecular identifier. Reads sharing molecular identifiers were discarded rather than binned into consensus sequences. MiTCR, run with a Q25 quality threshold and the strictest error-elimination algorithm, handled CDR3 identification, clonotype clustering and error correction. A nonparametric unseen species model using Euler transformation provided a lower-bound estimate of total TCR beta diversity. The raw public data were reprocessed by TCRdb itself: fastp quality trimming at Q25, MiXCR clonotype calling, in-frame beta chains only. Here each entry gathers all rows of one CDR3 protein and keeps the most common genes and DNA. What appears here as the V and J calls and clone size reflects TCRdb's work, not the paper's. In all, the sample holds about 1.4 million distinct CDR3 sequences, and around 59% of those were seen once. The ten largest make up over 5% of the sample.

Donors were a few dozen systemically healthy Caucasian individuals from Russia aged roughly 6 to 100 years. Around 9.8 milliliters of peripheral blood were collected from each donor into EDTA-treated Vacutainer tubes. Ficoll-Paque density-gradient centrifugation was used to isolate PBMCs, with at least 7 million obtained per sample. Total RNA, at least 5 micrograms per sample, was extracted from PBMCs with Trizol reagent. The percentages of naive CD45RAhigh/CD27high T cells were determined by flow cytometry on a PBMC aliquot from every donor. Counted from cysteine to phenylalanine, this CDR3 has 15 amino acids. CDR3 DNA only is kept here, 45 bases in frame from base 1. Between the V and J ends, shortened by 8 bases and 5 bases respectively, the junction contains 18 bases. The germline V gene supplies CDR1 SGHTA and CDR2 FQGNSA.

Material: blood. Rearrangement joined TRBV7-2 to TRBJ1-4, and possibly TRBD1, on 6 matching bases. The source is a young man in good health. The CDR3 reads CASQSTGTLNEKLFF. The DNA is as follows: TGTGCCAGCCAATCAACCGGGACACTAAATGAAAAACTGTTTTTT.